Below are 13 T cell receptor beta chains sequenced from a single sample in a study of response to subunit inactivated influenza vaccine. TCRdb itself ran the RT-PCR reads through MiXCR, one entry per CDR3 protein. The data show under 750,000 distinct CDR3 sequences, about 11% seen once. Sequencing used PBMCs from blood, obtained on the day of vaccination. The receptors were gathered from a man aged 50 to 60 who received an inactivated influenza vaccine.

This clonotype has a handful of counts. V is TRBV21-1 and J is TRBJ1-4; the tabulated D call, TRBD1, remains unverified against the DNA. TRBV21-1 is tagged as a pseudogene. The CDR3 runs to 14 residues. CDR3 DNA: TGTGCCAGCAGCAAGGGGCAGCCGGTGGAAAAACTGTTTTTT. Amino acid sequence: CASSKGQPVEKLFF.

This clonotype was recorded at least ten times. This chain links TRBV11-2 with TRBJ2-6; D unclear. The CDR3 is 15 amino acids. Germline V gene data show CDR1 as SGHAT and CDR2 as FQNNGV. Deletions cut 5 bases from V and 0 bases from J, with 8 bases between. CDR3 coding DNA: TGTGCCAGCAGCCCTGTACACTCTGGGGCCAACGTCCTGACTTTC. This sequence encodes CASSPVHSGANVLTF.

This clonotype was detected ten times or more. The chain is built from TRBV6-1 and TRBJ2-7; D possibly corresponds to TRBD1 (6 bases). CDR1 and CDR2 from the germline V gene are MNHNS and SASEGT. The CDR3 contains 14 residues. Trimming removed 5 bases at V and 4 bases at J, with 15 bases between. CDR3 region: CASSPGQSWYEQYF. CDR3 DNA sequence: TGTGCCAGCAGTCCTGGACAGAGCTGGTACGAGCAGTACTTC.

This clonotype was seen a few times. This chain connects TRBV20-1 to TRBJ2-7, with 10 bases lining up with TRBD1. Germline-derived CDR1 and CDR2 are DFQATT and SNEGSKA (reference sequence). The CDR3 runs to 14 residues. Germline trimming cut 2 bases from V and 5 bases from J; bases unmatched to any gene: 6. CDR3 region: CSARPGTGDNEQYF. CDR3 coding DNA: TGCAGTGCTAGACCCGGGACAGGGGATAACGAGCAGTACTTC.

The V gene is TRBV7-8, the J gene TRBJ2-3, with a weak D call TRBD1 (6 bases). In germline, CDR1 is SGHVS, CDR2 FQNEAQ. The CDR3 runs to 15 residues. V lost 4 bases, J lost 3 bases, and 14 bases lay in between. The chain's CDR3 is CASSSQGRRTDTQYF. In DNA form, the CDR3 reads TGTGCCAGCAGCTCCCAGGGGCGAAGGACAGATACGCAGTATTTT.

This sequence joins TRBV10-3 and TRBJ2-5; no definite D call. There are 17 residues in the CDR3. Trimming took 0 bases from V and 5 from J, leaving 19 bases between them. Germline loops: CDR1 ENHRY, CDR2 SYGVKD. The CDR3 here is CAISESAAISRSETQYF. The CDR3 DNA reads TGTGCCATCAGTGAGTCCGCCGCCATCTCTAGGTCGGAGACCCAGTACTTC.

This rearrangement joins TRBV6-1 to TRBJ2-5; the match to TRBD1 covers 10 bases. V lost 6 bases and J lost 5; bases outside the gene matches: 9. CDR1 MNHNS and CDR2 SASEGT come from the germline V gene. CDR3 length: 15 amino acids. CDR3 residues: CASSPPDRGPETQYF. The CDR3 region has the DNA TGTGCCAGCAGCCCCCCAGACAGGGGGCCGGAGACCCAGTACTTC.

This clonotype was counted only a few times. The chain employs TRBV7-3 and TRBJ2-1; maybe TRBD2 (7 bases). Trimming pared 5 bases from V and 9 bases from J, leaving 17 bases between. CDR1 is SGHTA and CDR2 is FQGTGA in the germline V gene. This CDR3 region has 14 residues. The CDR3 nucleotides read TGTGCCAGCAGCACCCAAGGGGGGGGTAGTGAGCAGTTCTTC. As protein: CASSTQGGGSEQFF.

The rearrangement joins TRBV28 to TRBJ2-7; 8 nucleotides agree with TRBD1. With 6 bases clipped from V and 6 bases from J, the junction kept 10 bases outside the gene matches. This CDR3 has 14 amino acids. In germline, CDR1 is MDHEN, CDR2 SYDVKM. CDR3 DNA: TGTGCCAGCAGGCGAACAGGGGGAAACGGCGAGCAGTACTTC. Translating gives CASRRTGGNGEQYF.

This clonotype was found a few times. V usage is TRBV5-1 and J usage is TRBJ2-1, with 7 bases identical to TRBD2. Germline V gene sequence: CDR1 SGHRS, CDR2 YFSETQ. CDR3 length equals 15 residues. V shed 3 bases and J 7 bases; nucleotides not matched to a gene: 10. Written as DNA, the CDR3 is TGCGCCAGCAGCTCGCTGGCGGGAGCAGGAAATGAGCAGTTCTTC. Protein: CASSSLAGAGNEQFF. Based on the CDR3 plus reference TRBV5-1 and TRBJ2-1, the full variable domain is KAGVTQTPRYLIKTRGQQVTLSCSPISGHRSVSWYQQTPGQGLQFLFEYFSETQRNKGNFPGRFSGRQFSNSRSEMNVSTLELGDSALYLCASSSLAGAGNEQFFGPGTRLTVL.

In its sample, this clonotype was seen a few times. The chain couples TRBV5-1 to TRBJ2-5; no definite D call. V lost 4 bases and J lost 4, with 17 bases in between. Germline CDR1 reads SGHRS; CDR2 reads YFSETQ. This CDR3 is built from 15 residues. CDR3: CASSVTAISRETQYF. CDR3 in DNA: TGCGCCAGCAGCGTAACAGCGATCTCCCGAGAGACCCAGTACTTC. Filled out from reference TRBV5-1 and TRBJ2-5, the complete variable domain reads KAGVTQTPRYLIKTRGQQVTLSCSPISGHRSVSWYQQTPGQGLQFLFEYFSETQRNKGNFPGRFSGRQFSNSRSEMNVSTLELGDSALYLCASSVTAISRETQYFGPGTRLLVL.

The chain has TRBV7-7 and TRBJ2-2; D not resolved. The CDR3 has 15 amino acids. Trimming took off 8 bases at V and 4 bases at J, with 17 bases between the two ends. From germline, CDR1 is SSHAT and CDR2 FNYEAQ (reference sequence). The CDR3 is CASAADTSGTGELFF. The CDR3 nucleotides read TGTGCCAGCGCTGCAGACACGTCGGGCACCGGGGAGCTGTTTTTT.

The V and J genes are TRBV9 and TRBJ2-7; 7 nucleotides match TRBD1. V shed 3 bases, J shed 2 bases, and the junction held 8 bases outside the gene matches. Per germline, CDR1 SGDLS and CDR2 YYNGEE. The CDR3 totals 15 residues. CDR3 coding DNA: TGTGCCAGCAGCGCCTCAGGGGGTCGGACCTACGAGCAGTACTTC. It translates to CASSASGGRTYEQYF.